This is a list of T cell receptor beta chains from one sample in a study of shared clonotypes between healthy human individuals. Generated by immunoSEQ multiplex PCR, the TCRdb table keeps only in-frame clones and is missing some. The sample includes 190,000 or so clones, 90% to 95% seen only once; the top ten take around 0.067%. The source material was naive CD4+ T cells sorted from blood. These receptors originate from a woman between 25 and 40 years old in good health. Both conserved end residues are part of each CDR3. The listing skips clone size in some rows; elsewhere it reads once, few, many or a size class.

j_call: TRBJ1-1
clone_size: -
v_call: TRBV19
cdr3_aa: CASNMAGFTEAFF

j_call: TRBJ1-5
clone_size: -
v_call: TRBV2
cdr3_aa: CASSFGQGGNQPQHF

j_call: TRBJ2-5
clone_size: -
v_call: TRBV11-2
cdr3_aa: CASSLDDRVKETQYF

j_call: TRBJ2-7
clone_size: -
v_call: TRBV5-6
cdr3_aa: CASSFWALYEQYF

j_call: TRBJ1-2
clone_size: -
v_call: TRBV18
cdr3_aa: CASSPDGQYGYTF

j_call: TRBJ1-5
clone_size: once
v_call: TRBV4-1
cdr3_aa: CASSLQGQQPQHF

j_call: TRBJ1-2
clone_size: -
v_call: TRBV18
cdr3_aa: CASSPTRGDYGYTF

j_call: TRBJ1-2
clone_size: -
v_call: TRBV30
cdr3_aa: CAWRTGAGHGYTF

j_call: TRBJ2-7
clone_size: -
v_call: TRBV4-1
cdr3_aa: CASSQRTSGDYEQYF

j_call: TRBJ2-5
clone_size: -
v_call: TRBV18
cdr3_aa: CASSPPQAIQETQYF

j_call: TRBJ2-6
clone_size: -
v_call: TRBV7-9
cdr3_aa: CASSQPLQASGANVLTF

j_call: TRBJ1-3
clone_size: -
v_call: TRBV11-2
cdr3_aa: CASSFDRGTGNTIYF

j_call: TRBJ2-7
clone_size: -
v_call: TRBV19
cdr3_aa: CASSPWEGEQYF

j_call: TRBJ2-6
clone_size: -
v_call: TRBV2
cdr3_aa: CASKRDSAGANVLTF

j_call: TRBJ2-2
clone_size: -
v_call: TRBV18
cdr3_aa: CASSPSGTSNTGELFF

j_call: TRBJ2-2
clone_size: -
v_call: TRBV19
cdr3_aa: CASSIAGSGRPGELFF

j_call: TRBJ1-1
clone_size: -
v_call: TRBV9
cdr3_aa: CASSVGGFGNTEAFF

j_call: TRBJ1-5
clone_size: -
v_call: TRBV5-1
cdr3_aa: CASSPAGSRNQPQHF

j_call: TRBJ2-1
clone_size: -
v_call: TRBV28
cdr3_aa: CASSPGGYNEQFF

j_call: -
clone_size: -
v_call: TRBV4-1
cdr3_aa: CASSSGTFGGYEQYF